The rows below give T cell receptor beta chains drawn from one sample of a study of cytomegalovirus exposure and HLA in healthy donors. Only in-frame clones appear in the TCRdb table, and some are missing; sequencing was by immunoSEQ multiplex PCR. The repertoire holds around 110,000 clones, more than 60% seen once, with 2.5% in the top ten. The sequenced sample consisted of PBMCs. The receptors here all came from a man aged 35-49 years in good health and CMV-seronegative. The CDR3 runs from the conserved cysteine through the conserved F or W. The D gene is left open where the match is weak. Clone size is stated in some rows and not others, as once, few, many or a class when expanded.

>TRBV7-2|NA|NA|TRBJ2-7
TGTGCCAGCAGCTTAGGTCGGGTGGGCTCCTACGAGCAGTACTTC
CASSLGRVGSYEQYF
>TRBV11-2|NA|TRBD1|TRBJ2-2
TGTGCCAGCAGGGAACAGGGGTCCTCGAACACCGGGGAGCTGTTTTTT
CASREQGSSNTGELFF
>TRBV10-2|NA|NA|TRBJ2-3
TGCGCCAGCCTCCCGATGGTGAAAACTAGCACAGATACGCAGTATTTT
CASLPMVKTSTDTQYF
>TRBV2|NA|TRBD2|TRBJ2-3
TGTGCCAGCAGTACCCGACTAGCGGGCACAGATACGCAGTATTTT
CASSTRLAGTDTQYF
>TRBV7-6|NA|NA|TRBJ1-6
TGTGCCAGCGGACCGGGAAACTCACCCCTCCACTTT
CASGPGNSPLHF
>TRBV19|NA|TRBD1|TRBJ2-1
TGTGCCAGTAGTCCCCGACAGGGACGTACCCCGGCGGGCAATGAGCAGTTCTTC
CASSPRQGRTPAGNEQFF
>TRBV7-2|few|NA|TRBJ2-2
TGTGCCAGCAGCGGCGGGCATATCACCGGGGAGCTGTTTTTT
CASSGGHITGELFF
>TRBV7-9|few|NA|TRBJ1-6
TGTTCCAGCAGCCCTGGACAGTCAAATTCACCCCTCCACTTT
CSSSPGQSNSPLHF
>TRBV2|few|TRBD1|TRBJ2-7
TGTGCCAGCAGCCTGACAGGGCTGAGCTCCTACGAGCAGTACTTC
CASSLTGLSSYEQYF
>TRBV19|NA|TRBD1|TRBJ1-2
TGTGCCAGTGGGAACAGGGGGGCCGGCGGCTACACCTTC
CASGNRGAGGYTF
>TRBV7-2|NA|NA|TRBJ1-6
TGTGCCAGCAGCTTAGAGGCAGGGTATGGTTCACCCCTCCACTTT
CASSLEAGYGSPLHF
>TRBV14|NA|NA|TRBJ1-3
TGTGCCAGCAGCCAAGCCCAGGGCTTTGGAAACACCATATATTTT
CASSQAQGFGNTIYF
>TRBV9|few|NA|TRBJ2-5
TGTGCCAGCAGCGTAGGACAGCCCGGGGAGACCCAGTACTTC
CASSVGQPGETQYF
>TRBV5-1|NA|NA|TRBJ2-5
TGCGCCAGCAGCCCGGGGGACCAAGAGACCCAGTACTTC
CASSPGDQETQYF
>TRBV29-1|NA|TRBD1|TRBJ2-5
TGCAGCGTTGAAAAGACAGGGACATCGGCGGAGACCCAGTACTTC
CSVEKTGTSAETQYF
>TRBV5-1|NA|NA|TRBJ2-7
TGCGCCAGCAGCTTGATTTCGGACTCCCGTTACGAGCAGTACTTC
CASSLISDSRYEQYF
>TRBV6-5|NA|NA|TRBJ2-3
TGTGCCACCACTCGGGGATCCTACACAGATACGCAGTATTTT
CATTRGSYTDTQYF
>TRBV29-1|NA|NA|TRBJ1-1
TGCAGCGTCCATACAGGGTCTGAAGCTTTCTTT
CSVHTGSEAFF
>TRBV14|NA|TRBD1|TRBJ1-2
TGTGCCAGCGGACAGGGACTCTATGGCTACACCTTC
CASGQGLYGYTF
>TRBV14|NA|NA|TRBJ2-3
TGTGCCAGCAGCCAAGATTTAGCAGCAGATACGCAGTATTTT
CASSQDLAADTQYF
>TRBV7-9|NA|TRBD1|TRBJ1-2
TGTGCCAGCAGCCGAGCCGGGGCAGGGGGCAACACTAACTATGGCTACACCTTC
CASSRAGAGGNTNYGYTF
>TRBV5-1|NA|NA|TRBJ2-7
TGCGCCAGCAGCTTGGTCCCGGGAGTCAACTACGAGCAGTACTTC
CASSLVPGVNYEQYF
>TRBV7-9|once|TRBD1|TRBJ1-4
TGTGCCAGCCCCGCCAAAGAGGGGGCCATTAATGAAAAACTGTTTTTT
CASPAKEGAINEKLFF
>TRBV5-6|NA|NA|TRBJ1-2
TGTGCCAGCAGCTCTTTAAACTATGGCTACACCTTC
CASSSLNYGYTF
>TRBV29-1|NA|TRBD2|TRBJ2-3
TGCAGCGTTGATTGGGGGGGGGACACAGATACGCAGTATTTT
CSVDWGGDTDTQYF
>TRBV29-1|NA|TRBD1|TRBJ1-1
TGCAGCGTGGTAACAGGGGGCGGTTTCACTGAAGCTTTCTTT
CSVVTGGGFTEAFF
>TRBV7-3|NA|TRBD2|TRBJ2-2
TGTGCCAGCAGCCCCCCGCTAGCGGGGGGGCCGGGCGGGGAGCTGTTTTTT
CASSPPLAGGPGGELFF
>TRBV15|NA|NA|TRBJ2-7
TGTGCCACCAGCAGGACGATGATGCCCTCAGGGGTCGACGAGCAGTACTTC
CATSRTMMPSGVDEQYF
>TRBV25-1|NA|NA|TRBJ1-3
TGTGCCAGCAGTGATCCAGGCTTCTCTGGAAACACCATATATTTT
CASSDPGFSGNTIYF
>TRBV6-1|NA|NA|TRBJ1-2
TGTGCCAGCTCGCCCCGGCTGGGGGCGTTGGGGGCTGACACCTTC
CASSPRLGALGADTF
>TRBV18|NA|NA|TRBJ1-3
TGTGCCAGCTCACCAACCCCCGAGCTCTCTGGAAACACCATATATTTT
CASSPTPELSGNTIYF
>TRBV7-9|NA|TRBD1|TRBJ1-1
TGTGCCAGCAGCCCCTCCCTAGGCAGGGGGACTGAAGCTTTCTTT
CASSPSLGRGTEAFF
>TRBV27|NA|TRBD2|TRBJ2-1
TGTGCCAGCAGTTTGAAAGCGGGGGGGCCCCGGGGTAATTTCTTC
CASSLKAGGPRGNFF
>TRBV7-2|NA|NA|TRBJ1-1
TGTGCCAGCAGCTTAGGGCAGGGATTGACTGAAGCTTTCTTT
CASSLGQGLTEAFF
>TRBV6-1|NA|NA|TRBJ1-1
TGTGCCAGCAGTGAATTCGCGTTGATGTCTGAAGCTTTCTTT
CASSEFALMSEAFF
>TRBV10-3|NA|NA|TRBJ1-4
TGTGCCATCAGTGCGACAGCTCCTAATGAAAAACTGTTTTTT
CAISATAPNEKLFF
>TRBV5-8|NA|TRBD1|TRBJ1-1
TGTGCCAGCAGCTCTAGACAGGGAGAGGCTTTCTTT
CASSSRQGEAFF
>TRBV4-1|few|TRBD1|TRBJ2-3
TGCGCCAGCAGCCGGCTACCGGGACAGGGGAACACAGATACGCAGTATTTT
CASSRLPGQGNTDTQYF
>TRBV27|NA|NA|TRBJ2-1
TGTGCCAGCAGCCTGCGAGGGGCGCGGGGGCCGAGGAACAATGAGCAGTTCTTC
CASSLRGARGPRNNEQFF
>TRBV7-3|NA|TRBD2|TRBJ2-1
TGTGCCAGCAGTTCTAGCGGGGGGGCTCGAAATGAGCAGTTCTTC
CASSSSGGARNEQFF
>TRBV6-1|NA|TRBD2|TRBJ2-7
TGTGCCAGCAGTGAAGTCTTCTCTAGCGGGGGGCTAGGCGAGCAGTACTTC
CASSEVFSSGGLGEQYF
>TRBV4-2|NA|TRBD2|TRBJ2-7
TGTGCCAGCAGCCAGAGCGGGCTAGCGGGACGATACGAGCAGTACTTC
CASSQSGLAGRYEQYF
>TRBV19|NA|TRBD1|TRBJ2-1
TGTGCCAGTAGGCTAGACAGGGATTCTTACAATGAGCAGTTCTTC
CASRLDRDSYNEQFF
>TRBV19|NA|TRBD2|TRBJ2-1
TGTGCCAGTAGCCTTAGCGGGGGGTCTAATGAGCAGTTCTTC
CASSLSGGSNEQFF
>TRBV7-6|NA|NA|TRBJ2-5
TGTGCCAGCAGCCCGGACAGAAAAGAGACCCAGTACTTC
CASSPDRKETQYF